The 8 T cell receptor beta chains below were found in one sample sequenced in a study of blood T cells in healthy people across ages. The authors ran a second PCR of about 6 to 11 cycles using a sample-barcoded 5' primer and a J-beta primer mix. TCRdb re-derived calls from the 5' RACE reads in MiXCR, one entry per CDR3 protein. The sample has hundreds of thousands of distinct CDR3 sequences; 35% to 50% are singletons. Sequencing input: blood. Every receptor here comes from an elderly man in good health.

The rearrangement links TRBV27 to TRBJ2-7, with 14 bases fitting TRBD2. CDR3 size: 17 residues. V shed 2 bases and J 2 bases; nucleotides not matched to a gene: 5. CDR1 MNHEY and CDR2 SMNVEV come from the germline V gene (reference sequence). DNA of the CDR3: TGTGCCAGCAGTTTAGGCTCGGGACTAGCGGGAGCCTACGAGCAGTACTTC. It encodes CASSLGSGLAGAYEQYF.

This clonotype was counted between two and nine times. This chain joins TRBV5-1 and TRBJ2-1, with D uncertain. V lost 2 bases and J 9 bases, leaving 21 bases between the germline ends. Germline V lookup: CDR1 SGHRS, CDR2 YFSETQ. This CDR3 is built from 16 residues. The CDR3 is CASSLQTNSQRGEQFF. The CDR3 coding sequence is TGCGCCAGCAGCTTACAAACGAATAGCCAGCGTGGTGAGCAGTTCTTC.

The chain couples TRBV7-2 to TRBJ2-1; TRBD2 matches at 8 bases. The germline CDR1 and CDR2 sequences are SGHTA and FQGNSA. Trimming at V came to 5 bases and at J to 3 bases, leaving 9 bases not matched to a gene. CDR3 length: 16 residues. In DNA form, the CDR3 reads TGTGCCAGCAGCCCCAGCCAGCGGGGGATCTACAATGAGCAGTTCTTC. As protein: CASSPSQRGIYNEQFF.

This clonotype was recorded a few times. J is TRBJ1-5 and V is TRBV28; 9 bases line up with TRBD1. V trimming: 5 bases; J trimming: 6 bases; junction bases outside the gene matches: 8. CDR1 MDHEN and CDR2 SYDVKM come from the germline V gene. This CDR3 comprises 15 residues. CDR3 DNA: TGTGCCAGCAGTGACCGGACAGGGGTGGTTCAGCCCCAGCATTTT. It translates to CASSDRTGVVQPQHF.

V usage is TRBV20-1 and J usage is TRBJ1-1; the D is unclear. There are 14 residues in the CDR3. With 3 bases removed from V and 0 bases from J, the gap between germline ends came to 11 bases. Germline values: CDR1 DFQATT, CDR2 SNEGSKA (reference sequence). The CDR3 DNA follows: TGCAGTGCTAGGTTAGATAGCTTGAACACTGAAGCTTTCTTT. It codes for CSARLDSLNTEAFF.

V usage is TRBV10-1 and J usage is TRBJ1-2, with D hard to call. Looked up from germline, CDR1 is WNHNN and CDR2 is SYGVQD (reference sequence). The CDR3 is made up of 11 amino acids. V was trimmed by 3 bases and J by 9 bases, leaving 8 bases between them. CDR3 nucleotides: TGCGCCAGCAGTGACGGGAGGCGCTACACCTTC. Translation gives CASSDGRRYTF.

V usage is TRBV5-5 and J usage is TRBJ2-1; the D is unclear. The ends were cut back, 1 base at V and 5 bases at J, with 7 bases in the middle. Germline-derived CDR1 and CDR2 are SGHKS and YYEKEE (reference sequence). This CDR3 contains 13 residues. The CDR3: CASSLLPDNEQFF. CDR3 in DNA: TGTGCCAGCAGCTTGCTCCCAGACAATGAGCAGTTCTTC.

This clonotype appeared a few times. The chain recombines TRBV6-4 with TRBJ1-2; no clear D gene. The germline V and J ends were trimmed by 5 bases and 8 bases, with 18 bases remaining between them. The V gene's germline CDR1 is MRHNA and CDR2 SNTAGT. CDR3 length equals 14 residues. The CDR3 DNA reads TGTGCCAGCAGTAGAGACGGGTTCGGTGGAGGCTACACCTTC. Protein product: CASSRDGFGGGYTF.